Listed below are T cell receptor beta chains from one sample, sequenced in a study of OX40 agonist ivuxolimab in advanced cancers. Only in-frame clones appear in the TCRdb table, and some are missing; sequencing was by immunoSEQ multiplex PCR. The sample lists about 20,000 clones, 85% to 95% occurring once. The sample here was CD4+ or CD8+ T cells sorted from blood, taken in a trial of the OX40 agonist ivuxolimab. These receptors were obtained from an adult with an advanced solid tumor such as melanoma, head and neck, liver or kidney cancer. Each CDR3 is given with its conserved first and last residue. Fields, in order: D gene, V gene, J gene, CDR3 protein. D genes are given only for firm matches.

D: .
V: TRBV4-1
J: TRBJ2-2
CDR3: CASSQNQEAIRTGELFF

D: .
V: TRBV7-8
J: TRBJ2-3
CDR3: CASSSDPADTQYF

D: TRBD1
V: TRBV30
J: TRBJ2-3
CDR3: CAWSALDRITDTQYF

D: TRBD2
V: TRBV5-1
J: TRBJ2-3
CDR3: CASSGPLAGVTDTQYF

D: .
V: TRBV5-1
J: TRBJ1-2
CDR3: CASSLEGDGYTF

D: TRBD2
V: TRBV19
J: TRBJ2-7
CDR3: CASPITSGLTYEQYF

D: TRBD1
V: TRBV5-1
J: TRBJ2-7
CDR3: CASSWDRGGEQYF

D: .
V: TRBV5-6
J: TRBJ2-5
CDR3: CASSRPVGEQETQYF

D: TRBD1
V: TRBV27
J: TRBJ1-2
CDR3: CASSNPSDRGDYGYTF

D: .
V: TRBV29-1
J: TRBJ1-1
CDR3: CSVEEGSGGTEAFF

D: .
V: TRBV19
J: TRBJ1-6
CDR3: CASSPFVGEDSPNSPLHF

D: TRBD1
V: TRBV15
J: TRBJ2-1
CDR3: CATSYQGATYNEQFF

D: TRBD1
V: TRBV2
J: TRBJ2-3
CDR3: CASSEPGQGARTDTQYF

D: .
V: TRBV5-1
J: TRBJ1-2
CDR3: CASSLDGSGYTF

D: .
V: TRBV5-5
J: TRBJ1-1
CDR3: CASSPPRGLGTEAFF

D: TRBD1
V: TRBV7-8
J: TRBJ1-5
CDR3: CASSLRGQDNQPQHF

D: TRBD1
V: TRBV13
J: TRBJ2-7
CDR3: CASSGQGSYEQYF

D: TRBD1
V: TRBV5-4
J: TRBJ1-3
CDR3: CASSSGQGIWAPSGNTIYF

D: .
V: TRBV19
J: TRBJ1-3
CDR3: CASSFTLAAGNTIYF

D: TRBD2
V: TRBV4-1
J: TRBJ2-1
CDR3: CASSALAGWGEQFF

D: .
V: TRBV5-1
J: TRBJ2-2
CDR3: CASSLIRDTGELFF

D: .
V: TRBV6-5
J: TRBJ2-3
CDR3: CASSQQGSSTDTQYF

D: .
V: TRBV4-1
J: TRBJ2-6
CDR3: CASSQIRAVGANVLTF

D: .
V: TRBV30
J: TRBJ1-5
CDR3: CAWSPGHQSNQPQHF

D: .
V: TRBV7-9
J: TRBJ1-1
CDR3: CASSWDSGLMDSEAFF

D: .
V: TRBV7-9
J: TRBJ1-2
CDR3: CASSLSFGNYGYTF

D: TRBD1
V: TRBV5-6
J: TRBJ2-2
CDR3: CASSYGTAGGNTGELFF

D: .
V: TRBV27
J: TRBJ2-1
CDR3: CASSFSISGYNEQFF

D: .
V: TRBV13
J: TRBJ1-1
CDR3: CASSLGRDKRKAFF

D: TRBD1
V: TRBV5-1
J: TRBJ2-1
CDR3: CASSFSRTGANEQFF

D: .
V: TRBV4-1
J: TRBJ2-3
CDR3: CASSQVVDTDTQYF

D: .
V: TRBV23-1
J: TRBJ2-5
CDR3: CASSQSRWVRVGETQYF

D: TRBD1
V: TRBV27
J: TRBJ2-7
CDR3: CASSLGGTGAEQYF

D: .
V: TRBV29-1
J: TRBJ2-1
CDR3: CSVVDYTKQFF

D: .
V: TRBV6-1
J: TRBJ1-1
CDR3: CASSNRWQSNTEAFF

D: .
V: TRBV6-5
J: TRBJ1-1
CDR3: CASSYSSGGYTEAFF

D: .
V: TRBV10-1
J: TRBJ2-5
CDR3: CASSESKWETQYF

D: .
V: TRBV6-5
J: TRBJ1-2
CDR3: CASSGSGTAYGYTF

D: .
V: TRBV7-9
J: TRBJ2-7
CDR3: CASSSNYEQYF

D: .
V: TRBV27
J: TRBJ1-2
CDR3: CASSLGGGANYGYTF

D: TRBD1
V: TRBV29-1
J: TRBJ2-7
CDR3: CSVRRDSSYEQYF

D: .
V: TRBV4-1
J: TRBJ2-3
CDR3: CASSQGESPWGTDTQYF

D: .
V: TRBV21-1
J: TRBJ1-5
CDR3: CASSKEGGWGALRSYSNQPQHF

D: .
V: TRBV19
J: TRBJ1-1
CDR3: CASSRDGYTEAFF

D: TRBD1
V: TRBV5-3
J: TRBJ1-1
CDR3: CASSSGTGFPEAFF

D: .
V: TRBV7-6
J: TRBJ2-7
CDR3: CASSVAWGSDYEQYF